In its sample, the clone carrying this TCR beta chain was seen many times. Its antigen remains unknown. The germline V gene encodes CDR1 ENHRY and CDR2 SYGVKD. The length of the CDR3 is 12 residues. With 10 bases removed from V and 2 bases from J, the gap between germline ends came to 11 bases. This sample is drawn from a study of CD8 T cells in ankylosing spondylitis. Study-wide findings and caveats: Disease-associated clones were CD8+ and fairly uncommon in peripheral blood.

The TCR beta libraries were generated through quantitative 5'-RACE incorporating molecular barcodes. Each CDR3 protein is one row after TCRdb ran MiXCR on the 5' RACE reads. The table shows 200,000 to 300,000 distinct CDR3 sequences, with around 7.8% occurring only once. The sample comprised blood, either unsorted or a sorted T cell fraction (not recorded which). This TCR was sampled from a male donor with ankylosing spondylitis or in good health (not recorded which). The gene calls are TRBV10-3 and TRBJ1-1, with D possibly matching TRBD1 (6 bases). DNA for the CDR3: TGTGCCAGTGGACAGAGCAACACTGAAGCTTTCTTT. Its translation is CASGQSNTEAFF.